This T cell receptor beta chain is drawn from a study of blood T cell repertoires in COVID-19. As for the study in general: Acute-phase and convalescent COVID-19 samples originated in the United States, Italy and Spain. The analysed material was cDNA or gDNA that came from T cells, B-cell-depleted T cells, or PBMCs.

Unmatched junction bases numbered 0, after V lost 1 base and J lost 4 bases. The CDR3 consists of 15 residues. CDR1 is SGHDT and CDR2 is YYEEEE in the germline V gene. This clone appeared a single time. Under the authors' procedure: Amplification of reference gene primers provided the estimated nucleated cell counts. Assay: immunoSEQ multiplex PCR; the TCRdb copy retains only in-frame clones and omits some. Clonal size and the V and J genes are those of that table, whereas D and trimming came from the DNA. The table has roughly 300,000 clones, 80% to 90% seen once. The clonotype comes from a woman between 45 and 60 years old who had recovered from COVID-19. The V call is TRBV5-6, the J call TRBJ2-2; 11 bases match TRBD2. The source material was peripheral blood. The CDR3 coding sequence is TGTGCCAGCAGCTTGACTAGCGGGGGCACCGGGGAGCTGTTTTTT. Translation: CASSLTSGGTGELFF. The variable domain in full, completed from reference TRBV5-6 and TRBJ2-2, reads DAGVTQSPTHLIKTRGQQVTLRCSPKSGHDTVSWYQQALGQGPQFIFQYYEEEERQRGNFPDRFSGHQFPNYSSELNVNALLLGDSALYLCASSLTSGGTGELFFGEGSRLTVL.